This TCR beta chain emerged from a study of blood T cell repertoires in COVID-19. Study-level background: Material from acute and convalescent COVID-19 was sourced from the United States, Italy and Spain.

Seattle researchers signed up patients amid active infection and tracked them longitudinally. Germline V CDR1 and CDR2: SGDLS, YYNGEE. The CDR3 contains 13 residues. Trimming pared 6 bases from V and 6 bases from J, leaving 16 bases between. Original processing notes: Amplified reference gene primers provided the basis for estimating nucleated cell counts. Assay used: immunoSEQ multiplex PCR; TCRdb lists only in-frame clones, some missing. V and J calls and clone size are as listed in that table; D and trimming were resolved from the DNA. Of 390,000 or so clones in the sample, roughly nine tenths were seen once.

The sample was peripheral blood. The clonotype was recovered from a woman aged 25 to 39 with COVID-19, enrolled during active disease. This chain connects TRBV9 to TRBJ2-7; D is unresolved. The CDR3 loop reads CASTPLPAGEQYF. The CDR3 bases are TGTGCCAGCACCCCCCTCCCCGCCGGCGAGCAGTACTTC.